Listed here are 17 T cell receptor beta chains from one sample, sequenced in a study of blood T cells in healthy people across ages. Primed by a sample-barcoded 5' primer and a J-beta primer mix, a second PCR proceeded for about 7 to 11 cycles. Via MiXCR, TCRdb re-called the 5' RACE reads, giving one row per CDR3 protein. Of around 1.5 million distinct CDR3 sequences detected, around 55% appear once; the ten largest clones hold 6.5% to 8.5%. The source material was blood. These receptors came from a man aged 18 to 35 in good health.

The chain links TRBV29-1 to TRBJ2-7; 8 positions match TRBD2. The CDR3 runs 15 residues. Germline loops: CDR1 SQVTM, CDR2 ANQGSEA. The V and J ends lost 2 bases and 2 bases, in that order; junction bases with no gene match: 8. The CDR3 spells CSVEREGTVTYEQYF. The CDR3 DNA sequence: TGCAGCGTTGAACGGGAGGGGACGGTGACCTACGAGCAGTACTTC.

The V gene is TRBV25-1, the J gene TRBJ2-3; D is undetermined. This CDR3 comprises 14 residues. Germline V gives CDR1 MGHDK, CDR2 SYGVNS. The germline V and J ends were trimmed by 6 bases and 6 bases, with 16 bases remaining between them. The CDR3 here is CASSPTLSGDTQYF. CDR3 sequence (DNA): TGTGCCAGCAGCCCCACTTTGAGTGGCGATACGCAGTATTTT.

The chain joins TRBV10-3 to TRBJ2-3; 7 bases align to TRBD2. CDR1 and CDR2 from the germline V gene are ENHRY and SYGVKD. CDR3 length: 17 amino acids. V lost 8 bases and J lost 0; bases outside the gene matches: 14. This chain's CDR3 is CAIQRGELHRSTDTQYF. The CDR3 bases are TGTGCCATCCAGCGGGGTGAGCTCCATCGTAGCACAGATACGCAGTATTTT.

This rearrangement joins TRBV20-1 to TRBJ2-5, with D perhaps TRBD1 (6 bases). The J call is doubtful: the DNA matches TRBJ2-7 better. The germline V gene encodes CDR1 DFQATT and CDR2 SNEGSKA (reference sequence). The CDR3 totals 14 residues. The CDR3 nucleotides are TGCAGTGCTACTAAACAGGGCCTTGAGTACGAGCAGTACTTC. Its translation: CSATKQGLEYEQYF.

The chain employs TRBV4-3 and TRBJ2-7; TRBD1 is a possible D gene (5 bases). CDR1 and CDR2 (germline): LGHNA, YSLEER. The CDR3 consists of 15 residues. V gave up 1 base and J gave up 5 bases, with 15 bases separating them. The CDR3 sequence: CASSQGYGASDEQYF. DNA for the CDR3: TGCGCCAGCAGCCAAGGGTATGGGGCTAGTGACGAGCAGTACTTC.

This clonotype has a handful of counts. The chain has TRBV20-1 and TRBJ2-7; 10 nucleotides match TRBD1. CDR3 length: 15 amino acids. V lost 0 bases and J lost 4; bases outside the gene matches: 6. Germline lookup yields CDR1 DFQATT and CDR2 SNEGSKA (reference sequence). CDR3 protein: CSARDGGTGVYEQYF. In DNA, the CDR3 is TGCAGTGCTAGAGATGGGGGGACAGGGGTGTACGAGCAGTACTTC.

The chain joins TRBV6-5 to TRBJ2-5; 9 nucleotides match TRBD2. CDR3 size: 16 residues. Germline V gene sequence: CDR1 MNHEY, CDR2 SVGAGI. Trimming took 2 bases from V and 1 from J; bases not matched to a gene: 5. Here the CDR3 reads CASSYDGLASQETQYF. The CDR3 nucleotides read TGTGCCAGCAGTTACGATGGACTAGCGTCCCAAGAGACCCAGTACTTC.

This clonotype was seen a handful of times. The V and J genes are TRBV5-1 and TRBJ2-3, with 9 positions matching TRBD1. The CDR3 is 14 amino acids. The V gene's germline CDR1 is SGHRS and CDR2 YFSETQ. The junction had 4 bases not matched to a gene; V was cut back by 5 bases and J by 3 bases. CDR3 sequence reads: CASRTDRGTDTQYF. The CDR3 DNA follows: TGCGCCAGCAGGACTGACAGGGGGACAGATACGCAGTATTTT.

CDR3 amino acids: CASSAITQANEKLFF. CDR3 nucleotides: TGTGCCAGCAGTGCCATAACGCAGGCTAATGAAAAACTGTTTTTT. The genes are TRBV6-1 and TRBJ1-4; no reliable D call. The germline V gene encodes CDR1 MNHNS and CDR2 SASEGT. The V end lost 4 bases, the J end lost 3 bases, and 12 bases lay between the germline ends. CDR3 size: 15 residues.

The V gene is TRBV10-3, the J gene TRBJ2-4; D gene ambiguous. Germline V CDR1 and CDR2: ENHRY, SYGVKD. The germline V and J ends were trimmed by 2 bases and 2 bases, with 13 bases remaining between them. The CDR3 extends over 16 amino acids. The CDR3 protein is CAISEATGSPKNIQYF. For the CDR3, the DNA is TGTGCCATCAGTGAGGCGACGGGTAGTCCCAAAAACATTCAGTACTTC.

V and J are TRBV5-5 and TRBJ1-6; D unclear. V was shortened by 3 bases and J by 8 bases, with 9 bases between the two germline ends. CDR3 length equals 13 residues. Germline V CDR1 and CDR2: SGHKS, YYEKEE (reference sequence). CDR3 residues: CASSYRTDSPLHF. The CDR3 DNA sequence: TGTGCCAGCAGCTATAGGACGGATTCACCCCTCCACTTT.

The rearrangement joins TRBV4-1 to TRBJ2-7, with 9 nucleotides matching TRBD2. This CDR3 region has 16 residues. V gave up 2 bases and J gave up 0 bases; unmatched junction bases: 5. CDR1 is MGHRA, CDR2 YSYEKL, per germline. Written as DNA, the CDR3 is TGCGCCAGCAGCCAACTAGCGGGGAGAAGCTCCTACGAGCAGTACTTC. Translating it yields CASSQLAGRSSYEQYF.

In DNA form, the CDR3 reads TGTGCCAGCAGTGAAAATGACAGGTTCCCCTGCGAGCAGTACTTC. This encodes CASSENDRFPCEQYF. The gene calls are TRBV6-1 and TRBJ2-4; the D gene is possibly TRBD1 (6 bases). The closer fit of TRBJ2-7 to the DNA end suggests the J call may be wrong. The germline V gene has CDR1 MNHNS and CDR2 SASEGT. CDR3 length: 15 amino acids.

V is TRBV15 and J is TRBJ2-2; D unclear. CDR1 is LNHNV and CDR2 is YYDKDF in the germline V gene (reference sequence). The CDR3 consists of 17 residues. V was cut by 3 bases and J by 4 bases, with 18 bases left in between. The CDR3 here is CATSSATLRIVTGELFF. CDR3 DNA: TGTGCCACCAGCAGTGCTACCTTACGAATAGTCACCGGGGAGCTGTTTTTT.

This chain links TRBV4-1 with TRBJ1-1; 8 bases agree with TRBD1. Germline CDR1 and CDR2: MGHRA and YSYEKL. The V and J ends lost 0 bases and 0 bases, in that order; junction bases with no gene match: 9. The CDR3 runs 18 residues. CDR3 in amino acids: CASSQDLGQGGMNTEAFF. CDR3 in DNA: TGCGCCAGCAGCCAAGATCTAGGACAGGGAGGGATGAACACTGAAGCTTTCTTT.

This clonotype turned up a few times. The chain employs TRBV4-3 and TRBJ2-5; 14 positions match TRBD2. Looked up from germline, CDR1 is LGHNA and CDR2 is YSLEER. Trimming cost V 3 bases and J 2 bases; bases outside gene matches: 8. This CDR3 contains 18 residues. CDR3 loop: CASSQGLAGAQTQETQYF. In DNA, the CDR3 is TGCGCCAGCAGCCAGGGACTAGCGGGGGCCCAAACGCAAGAGACCCAGTACTTC.

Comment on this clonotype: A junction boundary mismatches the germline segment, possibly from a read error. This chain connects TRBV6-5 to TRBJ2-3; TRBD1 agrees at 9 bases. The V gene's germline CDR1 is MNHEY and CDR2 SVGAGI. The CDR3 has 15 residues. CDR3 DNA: TGTGTCAGCAGTCTCCGGGACAGGGTCCCTAGTACGCAGTATTTT. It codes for CVSSLRDRVPSTQYF.